This T cell receptor beta chain was obtained from a study of metastatic and nonmetastatic thyroid tumors (TCRdb year 2020). A note on the overall study: Repertoires from peripheral blood and from tumor or nodule tissue samples of malignant and benign thyroid patients were compared.

In the case of this clone: Its antigen is unknown. No much larger clone exists at a distance of one base, and base qualities are not known.

Library generation was performed with PCR. Sequencing relied on an Illumina HiSeq 4000. High-throughput sequencing was used to profile the CDR3 region of the TCR beta-chain in every patient. On the authors' methods: A classifier to discriminate distant-metastatic papillary thyroid cancer patients was built from CDR3 differences across clinicopathological groups. Repertoire diversity was assessed with the Shannon index, and tumor-blood repertoire similarity with the Morisita-Horn index. TCRdb reworked the public reads: Q25 trimming with fastp, MiXCR clone assembly, productive beta chains retained. TCRdb assigned the V and J calls; the authors' analysis was not used. Across this sample there are 25,000 to 35,000 clones, with about 10% seen only once. Of the sample, more than 15% falls within the top ten clones. V is cut back by 1 base and J by 7 bases, with 8 bases in the junction unmatched. Spanning cysteine to phenylalanine, the CDR3 consists of 15 amino acids. The entry retains the CDR3 DNA only, 45 bases that are in frame from base 1. CDR1 SGHDT and CDR2 YYEEEE were looked up in the germline V gene.

No patient had received any treatment before thyroid surgery. Using T-cell receptor beta sequencing, the researchers looked back retrospectively at clinical samples from patients, gathered between about 2012 and 2019. Summary of the overall study and its limitations: In both blood and tumor samples, TCR beta diversity was reported to be significantly higher in malignant tumors than in benign nodules.

The receptor was isolated from a female donor with papillary thyroid cancer or a benign thyroid nodule (not recorded which). Some clones in this sample may be carry-over from other donors' samples. The sequenced material came from blood. The rearranged segments are TRBV5-6 and TRBJ2-3, with 8 bases matching TRBD1. The DNA sequence reads TGTGCCAGCAGCTTGCTTGGCCAGGGGGCACATACGCAGTATTTT. Its protein is CASSLLGQGAHTQYF. The full variable domain, completed from the reference TRBV5-6 and TRBJ2-3 proteins outside the CDR3, reads DAGVTQSPTHLIKTRGQQVTLRCSPKSGHDTVSWYQQALGQGPQFIFQYYEEEERQRGNFPDRFSGHQFPNYSSELNVNALLLGDSALYLCASSLLGQGAHTQYFGPGTRLTVL.